The rows below give T cell receptor beta chains drawn from one sample of a study of blood T cell repertoires in COVID-19. Sequencing was performed with immunoSEQ multiplex PCR; in TCRdb, only in-frame clones are kept and a portion is missing. This sample has approximately 45,000 clones; about nine tenths occur once, and the top ten carry approximately 5%. Sequencing input: peripheral blood. Receptors originate from a human donor in a cohort sampled during active COVID-19. Both conserved end residues are part of each CDR3. The D gene is left open where the match is weak. Expanded clones are given a class, and other clones once, few, many or no size at all.

TRBJ1-5 | TRBV19 | - | - | TGTGCCAGTAACAGGGACCCTTCGTGGCAGCCCCAGCATTTT | CASNRDPSWQPQHF
TRBJ1-5 | TRBV30 | - | - | TGTGCCTGGAGTGTAGAGGGATCCCAGCATTTT | CAWSVEGSQHF
TRBJ1-2 | TRBV3-1/TRBV3-2 | - | - | TGTGCCAGCAGCCAAGAGGGGGGCTATGGCTACACCTTC | CASSQEGGYGYTF
TRBJ2-5 | TRBV20-1 | - | - | TGCAGTGCTAGAGATGACACCAGGTCCTACTTC | CSARDDTRSYF
TRBJ2-7 | TRBV28 | - | TRBD2 | TGTGCCAGCAGTCCCCGTCCAGCGGGAGCTCACGAGCAGTACTTC | CASSPRPAGAHEQYF
TRBJ1-4 | TRBV6-6 | - | TRBD1 | TGTGCCAGCAGTTACTCACAGGGGTATAATGAAAAACTGTTTTTT | CASSYSQGYNEKLFF
TRBJ2-7 | TRBV29-1 | - | TRBD2 | TGCAGCGTTGGGGAACTAGCGGGAGGGGGGGAGCAGTACTTC | CSVGELAGGGEQYF
TRBJ1-2 | TRBV5-8 | - | - | TGTGCCAGCAGCCTGCAGCGACTCTATGGCTACACCTTC | CASSLQRLYGYTF
TRBJ1-6 | TRBV6-1 | - | TRBD1 | TGTGCCAGCAGTGGAAGAGCAAGACAGGGAGAGAGCTCCTATAATTCACCCCTCCACTTT | CASSGRARQGESSYNSPLHF
TRBJ2-7 | TRBV7-9 | - | - | TGTGCCAGCAGCTTTCCGGGTGCCCCCTACGAGCAGTACTTC | CASSFPGAPYEQYF
TRBJ2-2 | TRBV5-6 | - | - | TGTGCCAGCAGCTGGACCGGGACACAAAACACCGGGGAGCTGTTTTTT | CASSWTGTQNTGELFF
TRBJ2-5 | TRBV5-1 | - | TRBD1 | TGCGCCAGCAGCAACGGACAGGGGGGATTAGAGACCCAGTACTTC | CASSNGQGGLETQYF
TRBJ2-3 | TRBV5-1 | - | - | TGCGCCAGCAGCTTGGGCCGAGCAGATACGCAGTATTTT | CASSLGRADTQYF
TRBJ2-1 | TRBV19 | few | TRBD2 | TGTGCCAGTAGTTACAAACCGACTAGCGGACCGGGGGAGCAGTTCTTC | CASSYKPTSGPGEQFF
TRBJ2-1 | TRBV28 | - | - | TGTGCCAGCAGTTCGCCCTTGGAGGTCCATTACAATGAGCAGTTCTTC | CASSSPLEVHYNEQFF
TRBJ2-5 | TRBV28 | - | TRBD1 | TGTGCCAGCAGTCAGGACAGGGGCGGCGAGACCCAGTACTTC | CASSQDRGGETQYF
TRBJ1-4 | TRBV24-1 | - | TRBD1 | TGTGCCACCAGTGGGGATGGACAGGGAGCTAATGAAAAACTGTTTTTT | CATSGDGQGANEKLFF
TRBJ2-3 | TRBV10-1 | - | TRBD2 | TGCGCCAGCAGTGATATACTAGCGATCTCTCCTTTT | CASSDILAISPF
TRBJ1-5 | TRBV10-3 | - | - | TGTGCCATCAGTGAGGCAGGGGGCAATCAGCCCCAGCATTTT | CAISEAGGNQPQHF
TRBJ1-3 | TRBV18 | - | - | TGTGCCAGCTCACCACCGGGGCAGGGCGGAAACACCATATATTTT | CASSPPGQGGNTIYF
TRBJ1-2 | TRBV29-1 | - | TRBD1 | TGCAGCGTCCGGGACAGGGGGAACTATGGCTACACCTTC | CSVRDRGNYGYTF
TRBJ2-1 | TRBV4-1 | - | TRBD2 | TGCGCCAGCAGCCAAATTTGGACTAGCGGAAAGAACCCCAACCATTACAATGAGCAGTTCTTC | CASSQIWTSGKNPNHYNEQFF
TRBJ2-7 | TRBV27 | - | TRBD2 | TGTGCCAGCAGTTTATCTTGGCTAGCGGGACGCTCCTACGAGCAGTACTTC | CASSLSWLAGRSYEQYF
TRBJ2-5 | TRBV10-3 | - | TRBD1 | TGTGCCATCAGATCCGGGACAGGTGGTGGGGGTGTGGAGACCCAGTACTTC | CAIRSGTGGGGVETQYF
TRBJ1-3 | TRBV10-3 | - | - | TGTGCCATCAGTGAGTCCCAAGCGACAGACCACTCTGGAAACACCATATATTTT | CAISESQATDHSGNTIYF
TRBJ2-4 | TRBV19 | - | - | TGTGCCAGTAGTTCCTGGACAGGGAGGGGAAGAAACATTCAGTACTTC | CASSSWTGRGRNIQYF
TRBJ2-7 | TRBV11-2 | - | TRBD2 | TGTGCCAGCAGCCCACAACTAGCGGGAGTTGGCGAGCAGTACTTC | CASSPQLAGVGEQYF
TRBJ2-3 | TRBV7-2 | once | - | TGTGCCAGCAGCTTAGTACGCTTTAGGGGGAGTGATACGCAGTATTTT | CASSLVRFRGSDTQYF
TRBJ2-7 | TRBV28 | - | - | TGTGCCAGCAGTCCACCGAGAGCCTACGAGCAGTACTTC | CASSPPRAYEQYF
TRBJ2-7 | TRBV10-3 | once | TRBD2 | TGTGCCATCACCCCGACGGGGCGGGAGTACGAGCAGTACTTC | CAITPTGREYEQYF
TRBJ1-5 | TRBV28 | - | - | TGTGCCAGCAGTTCCGCACATTATAGCAATCAGCCCCAGCATTTT | CASSSAHYSNQPQHF
TRBJ1-1 | TRBV28 | once | TRBD1 | TGTGCCAGCAGTTCCTACGGACAGGGCTCTATGGACACTGAAGCTTTCTTT | CASSSYGQGSMDTEAFF
TRBJ2-1 | TRBV6-5 | - | TRBD2 | TGTGCCAGCAAGCGGGGAGACCCCTACAATGAGCAGTTCTTC | CASKRGDPYNEQFF
TRBJ1-5 | TRBV21-1 | - | - | TGTGCCAGCAGCAATAGACAGGACAATCAGCCCCAGCATTTT | CASSNRQDNQPQHF
TRBJ1-1 | TRBV5-4 | - | - | TGTGCCAGCAGCTTTAACAGGGACATGAACACTGAAGCTTTCTTT | CASSFNRDMNTEAFF
TRBJ1-6 | TRBV6-2/TRBV6-3 | - | - | TGTGCCAGCAGTACCCCAACGGGGAGCTCCTATAATTCACCCCTCCACTTT | CASSTPTGSSYNSPLHF
TRBJ1-1 | TRBV30 | - | - | TGTGCCGTGTTAAAGGGGCTTACTGAAGCTTTCTTT | CAVLKGLTEAFF
TRBJ2-3 | TRBV19 | once | - | TGTGCCAGTAGATTGTCGGGGGTTGGTACGCAGTATTTT | CASRLSGVGTQYF
TRBJ1-5 | TRBV5-1 | - | TRBD1 | TGCGCCAGCAGCTATCAGGGGGATCAGCCCCAGCATTTT | CASSYQGDQPQHF
TRBJ1-6 | TRBV5-1 | - | - | TGCGCCAGCAGCTGGGAGCCTGGAAATTCACCCCTCCACTTT | CASSWEPGNSPLHF
TRBJ2-1 | TRBV5-1 | - | - | TGCGCCAGCAGCTTATCAGCGGCCTACAATGAGCAGTTCTTC | CASSLSAAYNEQFF
TRBJ2-5 | TRBV29-1 | - | TRBD2 | TGCAGCGTTGTAGGACTAGCGGGAGAAGGGTTTGTCGAGCCGACCCAGTACTTC | CSVVGLAGEGFVEPTQYF
TRBJ2-1 | TRBV4-3 | - | - | TGCGCCAGCAGCCAAGAACGAGCTAGCGCCTACAATGAGCAGTTCTTC | CASSQERASAYNEQFF
TRBJ2-7 | TRBV10-3 | - | TRBD2 | TGTGCCGCGTCCGGGACTGGCGGGAGAAACTACGAGCAGTACTTC | CAASGTGGRNYEQYF
TRBJ2-7 | TRBV7-3 | - | TRBD1 | TGTGCCAGCAGCTATCGACAGGGGCCAACCTACGAGCAGTACTTC | CASSYRQGPTYEQYF
TRBJ2-3 | TRBV2 | - | TRBD2 | TGTGCCAGCAGCCGGACTAGCGGGATGGTCACAGATACGCAGTATTTT | CASSRTSGMVTDTQYF
TRBJ2-1 | TRBV4-3 | - | - | TGCGCCAGCAGCCAAGTCACAGGCCGAGCCTACAATGAGCAGTTCTTC | CASSQVTGRAYNEQFF
TRBJ2-1 | TRBV5-1 | once | - | TGCGCCAGCAGCGAGACTAACCCGCCCCTCGGGGAGCAGTTCTTC | CASSETNPPLGEQFF
TRBJ2-7 | TRBV3-1/TRBV3-2 | - | TRBD1 | TGTGCCAGCAGCCTCTCGGGACAGGGGGGCTACGAGCAGTACTTC | CASSLSGQGGYEQYF
TRBJ1-5 | TRBV4-2 | few | TRBD1 | TGTGCCAGCAGCCAAACCTCCGGGACAGGCTATCAGCCCCAGCATTTT | CASSQTSGTGYQPQHF
TRBJ2-2 | TRBV9 | few | - | TGTGCCAGCAGCGTAGGCGGGGTTGGGCGGGGAGAGCTGTTTTTT | CASSVGGVGRGELFF
TRBJ1-5 | TRBV28 | once | - | TGTGCCAGCAGTCCTTTAATGGGGACTGTTTATCAGCCCCAGCATTTT | CASSPLMGTVYQPQHF
TRBJ1-5 | TRBV24-1 | - | - | TGTGCCACCAGTGGGCCCCAAAGCAATCAGCCCCAGCATTTT | CATSGPQSNQPQHF
TRBJ2-7 | TRBV2 | - | TRBD2 | TGTGCCAGCAGGTCCAACCCCGGGACTAGCGGCTCCTACGAGCAGTACTTC | CASRSNPGTSGSYEQYF
TRBJ1-3 | TRBV28 | - | TRBD1 | TGTGCCAGCATGACGCCCTTTCAGGGACAGGGTGTTTCCTCTGGAAACACCATATATTTT | CASMTPFQGQGVSSGNTIYF